This T cell receptor beta chain is drawn from a study of T cell responses to AZD1222 COVID-19 vaccine. General observations from the study: It should be noted that donors were predominantly white British and more often female, and clonal diversity was possibly underestimated. At baseline, seropositivity was found in only five or six AZD1222 recipients.

As regards this clone: Its antigen is as yet unknown.

The V end lost 4 bases, the J end lost 4 bases, and 16 bases lay between the germline ends. Germline CDR1 SGHAT, CDR2 FQNNGV. This CDR3 is 15 amino acids long. Assay: immunoSEQ multiplex PCR; the TCRdb copy retains only in-frame clones and omits some. Among about 150,000 clones listed, 91% were seen once. This TCR was recovered from an adult who received the AZD1222 COVID-19 vaccine. The source material was peripheral blood, sampled 28 days after the second AZD1222 dose. This sequence joins TRBV11-2 and TRBJ2-5; no reliable D call. CDR3 region: CASSSQIGRRETQYF. The CDR3 coding sequence is TGTGCCAGCAGCTCCCAAATCGGTAGGAGAGAGACCCAGTACTTC. The variable domain in full, with the rest retrieved from reference TRBV11-2 and TRBJ2-5, is EAGVAQSPRYKIIEKRQSVAFWCNPISGHATLYWYQQILGQGPKLLIQFQNNGVVDDSQLPKDRFSAERLKGVDSTLKIQPAKLEDSAVYLCASSSQIGRRETQYFGPGTRLLVL.